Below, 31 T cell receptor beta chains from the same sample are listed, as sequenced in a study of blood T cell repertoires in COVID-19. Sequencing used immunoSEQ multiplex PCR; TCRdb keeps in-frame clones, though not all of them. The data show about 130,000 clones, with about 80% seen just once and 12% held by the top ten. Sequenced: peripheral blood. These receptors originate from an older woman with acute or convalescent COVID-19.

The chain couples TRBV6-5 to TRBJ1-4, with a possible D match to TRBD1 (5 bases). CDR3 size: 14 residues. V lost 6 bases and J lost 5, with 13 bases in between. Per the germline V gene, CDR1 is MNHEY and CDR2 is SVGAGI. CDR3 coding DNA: TGTGCCAGCAGGGGTTCGACAGAGAATGAAAAACTGTTTTTT. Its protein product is CASRGSTENEKLFF.

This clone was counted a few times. CDR3 loop: CASTGQGAGNSPLHF. DNA for the CDR3: TGTGCCAGCACCGGACAGGGGGCAGGAAATTCACCCCTCCACTTT. V and J are TRBV9 and TRBJ1-6; 11 bases fit TRBD1. The junction had 6 bases not matched to a gene; V was cut back by 6 bases and J by 7 bases. Germline values: CDR1 SGDLS, CDR2 YYNGEE. The CDR3 loop spans 15 amino acids.

CDR3 amino acids: CASSLDQGMNTEAFF. In DNA form, the CDR3 reads TGCGCCAGCAGCTTGGATCAGGGGATGAACACTGAAGCTTTCTTT. V is TRBV5-1 and J is TRBJ1-1; a possible D gene is TRBD1 (6 bases). CDR1 and CDR2 (germline): SGHRS, YFSETQ. V lost 0 bases and J lost 0, with 9 bases in between. This CDR3 spans 15 amino acids.

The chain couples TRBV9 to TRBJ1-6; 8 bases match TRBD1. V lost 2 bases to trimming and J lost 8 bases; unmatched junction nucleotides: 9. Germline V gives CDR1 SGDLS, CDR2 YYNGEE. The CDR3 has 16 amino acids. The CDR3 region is CASSVSQGAADSPLHF. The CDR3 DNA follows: TGTGCCAGCAGCGTTTCCCAGGGGGCTGCCGATTCACCCCTCCACTTT.

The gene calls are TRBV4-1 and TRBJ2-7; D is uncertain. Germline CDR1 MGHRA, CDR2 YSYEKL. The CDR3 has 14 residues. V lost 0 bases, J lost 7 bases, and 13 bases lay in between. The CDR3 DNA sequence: TGCGCCAGCAGCCAAGACTATCCGTTGCGGGAGCAGTACTTC. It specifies CASSQDYPLREQYF.

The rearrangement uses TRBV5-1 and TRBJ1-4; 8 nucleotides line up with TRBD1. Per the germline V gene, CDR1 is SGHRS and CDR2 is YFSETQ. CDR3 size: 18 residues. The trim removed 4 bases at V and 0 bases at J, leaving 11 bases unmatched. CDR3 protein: CASSPGQVTRATNEKLFF. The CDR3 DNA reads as TGCGCCAGCAGCCCGGGACAGGTTACTCGTGCAACTAATGAAAAACTGTTTTTT.

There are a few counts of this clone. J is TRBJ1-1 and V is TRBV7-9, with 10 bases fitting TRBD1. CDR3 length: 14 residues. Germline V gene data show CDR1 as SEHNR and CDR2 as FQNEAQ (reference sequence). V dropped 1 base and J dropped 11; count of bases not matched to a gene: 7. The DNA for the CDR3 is TGTGCCAGCAGCTTAGGGGGGACAGGGGCCGAGGCTTTCTTT. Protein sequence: CASSLGGTGAEAFF.

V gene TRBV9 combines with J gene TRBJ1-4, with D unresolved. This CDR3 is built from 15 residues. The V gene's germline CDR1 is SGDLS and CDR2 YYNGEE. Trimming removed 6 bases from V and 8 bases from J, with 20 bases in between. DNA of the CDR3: TGTGCCAGCACCCCCACTTCGACCATGCGGGAAAAACTGTTTTTT. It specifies CASTPTSTMREKLFF.

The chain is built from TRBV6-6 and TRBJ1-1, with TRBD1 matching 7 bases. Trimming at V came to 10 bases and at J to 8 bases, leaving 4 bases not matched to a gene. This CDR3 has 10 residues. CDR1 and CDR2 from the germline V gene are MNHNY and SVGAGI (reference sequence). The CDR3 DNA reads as TGTGCCACCCGGGACAGAGAAGCTTTCTTT. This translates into CATRDREAFF.

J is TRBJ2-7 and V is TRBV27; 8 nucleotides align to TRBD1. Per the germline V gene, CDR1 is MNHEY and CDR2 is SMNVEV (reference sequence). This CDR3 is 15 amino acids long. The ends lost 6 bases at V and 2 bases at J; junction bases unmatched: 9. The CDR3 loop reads CASRPKPGGPYEQYF. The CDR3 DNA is TGTGCCAGCAGGCCGAAGCCAGGGGGCCCCTACGAGCAGTACTTC.

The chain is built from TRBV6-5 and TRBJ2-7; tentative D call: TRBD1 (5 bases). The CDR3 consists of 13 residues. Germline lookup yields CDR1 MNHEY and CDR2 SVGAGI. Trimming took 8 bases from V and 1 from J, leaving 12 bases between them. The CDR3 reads CASQGWWSYEQYV. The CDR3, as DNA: TGTGCCAGCCAGGGATGGTGGTCCTACGAGCAGTACGTC.

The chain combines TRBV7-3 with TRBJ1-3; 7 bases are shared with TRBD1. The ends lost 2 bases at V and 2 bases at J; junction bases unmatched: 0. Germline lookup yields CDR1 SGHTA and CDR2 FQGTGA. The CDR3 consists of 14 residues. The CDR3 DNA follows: TGTGCCAGCAGCTTAGGGACAGCTGGAAACACCATATATTTT. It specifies CASSLGTAGNTIYF.

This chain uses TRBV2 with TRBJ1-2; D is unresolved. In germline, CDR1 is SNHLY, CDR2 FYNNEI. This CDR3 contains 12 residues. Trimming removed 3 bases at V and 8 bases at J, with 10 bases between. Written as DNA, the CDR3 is TGTGCCAGCAGTGACAACGGGGTCGGCTACACCTTC. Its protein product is CASSDNGVGYTF.

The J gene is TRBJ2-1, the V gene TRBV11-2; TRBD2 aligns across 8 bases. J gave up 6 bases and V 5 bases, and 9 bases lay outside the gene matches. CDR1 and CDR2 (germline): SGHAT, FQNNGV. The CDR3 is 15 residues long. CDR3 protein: CASSPPWAGGNEQFF. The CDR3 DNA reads TGTGCCAGCAGCCCCCCATGGGCGGGGGGCAATGAGCAGTTCTTC.

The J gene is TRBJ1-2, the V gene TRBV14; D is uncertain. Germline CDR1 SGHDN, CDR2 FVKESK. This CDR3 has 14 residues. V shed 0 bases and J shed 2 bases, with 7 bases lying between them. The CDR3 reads CASSQDTVNYGYTF. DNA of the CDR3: TGTGCCAGCAGCCAAGATACAGTAAACTATGGCTACACCTTC.

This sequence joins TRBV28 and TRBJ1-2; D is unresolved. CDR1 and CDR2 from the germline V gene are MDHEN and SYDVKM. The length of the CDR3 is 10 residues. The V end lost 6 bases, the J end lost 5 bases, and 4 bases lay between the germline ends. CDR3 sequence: CASSRYGYTF. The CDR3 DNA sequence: TGTGCCAGCAGCAGGTATGGCTACACCTTC.

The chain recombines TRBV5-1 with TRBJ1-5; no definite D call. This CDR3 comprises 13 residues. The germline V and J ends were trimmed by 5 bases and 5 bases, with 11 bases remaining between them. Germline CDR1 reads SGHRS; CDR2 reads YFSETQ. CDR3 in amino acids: CASSTDGDQPQHF. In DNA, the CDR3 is TGCGCCAGCAGTACCGACGGGGATCAGCCCCAGCATTTT. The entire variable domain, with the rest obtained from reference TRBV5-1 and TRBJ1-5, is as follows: KAGVTQTPRYLIKTRGQQVTLSCSPISGHRSVSWYQQTPGQGLQFLFEYFSETQRNKGNFPGRFSGRQFSNSRSEMNVSTLELGDSALYLCASSTDGDQPQHFGDGTRLSIL.

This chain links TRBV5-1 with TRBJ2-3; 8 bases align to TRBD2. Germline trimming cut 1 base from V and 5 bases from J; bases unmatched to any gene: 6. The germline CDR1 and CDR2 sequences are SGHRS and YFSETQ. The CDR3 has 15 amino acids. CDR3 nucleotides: TGCGCCAGCAGCTTGATCAAGGGACTAGAAGATACGCAGTATTTT. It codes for CASSLIKGLEDTQYF.

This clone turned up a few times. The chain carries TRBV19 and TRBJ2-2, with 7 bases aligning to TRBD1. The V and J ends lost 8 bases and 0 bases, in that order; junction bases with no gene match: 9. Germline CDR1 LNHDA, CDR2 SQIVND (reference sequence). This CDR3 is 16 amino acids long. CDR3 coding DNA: TGTGCCAGTTATGGTGTGGGACAGTCGAACACCGGGGAGCTGTTTTTT. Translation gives CASYGVGQSNTGELFF.

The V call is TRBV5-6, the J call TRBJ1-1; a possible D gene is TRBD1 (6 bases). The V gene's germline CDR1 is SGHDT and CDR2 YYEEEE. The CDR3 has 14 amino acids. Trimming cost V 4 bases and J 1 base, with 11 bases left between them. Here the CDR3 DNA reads TGTGCCAGCAGCAGAGGACAGACGAACACTGAAGCTTTCTTT. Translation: CASSRGQTNTEAFF. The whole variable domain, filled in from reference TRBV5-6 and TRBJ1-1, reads DAGVTQSPTHLIKTRGQQVTLRCSPKSGHDTVSWYQQALGQGPQFIFQYYEEEERQRGNFPDRFSGHQFPNYSSELNVNALLLGDSALYLCASSRGQTNTEAFFGQGTRLTVV.

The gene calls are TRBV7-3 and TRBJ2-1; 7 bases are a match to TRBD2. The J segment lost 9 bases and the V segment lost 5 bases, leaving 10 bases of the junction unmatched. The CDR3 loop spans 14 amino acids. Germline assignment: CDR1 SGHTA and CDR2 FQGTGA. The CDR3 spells CASSTRGDTSEQFF. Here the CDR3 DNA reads TGTGCCAGCAGCACCCGGGGGGATACAAGTGAGCAGTTCTTC.

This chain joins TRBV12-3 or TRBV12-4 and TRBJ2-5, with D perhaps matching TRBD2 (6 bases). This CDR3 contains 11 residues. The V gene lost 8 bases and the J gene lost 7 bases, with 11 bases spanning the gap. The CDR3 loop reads CASALGGTQYF. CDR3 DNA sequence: TGTGCCAGCGCTTTGGGGGGGACCCAGTACTTC.

Here the CDR3 DNA reads TGTGCCTGGAGTGTGGACAGTTATAACTATGGCTACACCTTC. This codes for CAWSVDSYNYGYTF. The chain has TRBV30 and TRBJ1-2; TRBD1 might be the D (6 bases). This CDR3 contains 14 residues. V lost 0 bases, J lost 1 base, and 9 bases lay in between. Germline CDR1 GTSNPN, CDR2 SVGIG (reference sequence).

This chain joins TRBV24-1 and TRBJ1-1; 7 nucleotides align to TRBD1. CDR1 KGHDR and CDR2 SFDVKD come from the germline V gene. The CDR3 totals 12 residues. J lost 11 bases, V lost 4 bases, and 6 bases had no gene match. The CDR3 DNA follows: TGTGCCACCAGTGACCACAGGGGTTCGGCTTTCTTT. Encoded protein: CATSDHRGSAFF.

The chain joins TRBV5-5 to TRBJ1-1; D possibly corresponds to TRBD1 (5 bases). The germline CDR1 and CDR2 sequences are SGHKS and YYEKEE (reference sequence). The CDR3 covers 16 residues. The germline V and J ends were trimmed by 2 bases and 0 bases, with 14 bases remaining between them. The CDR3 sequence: CASSFPRTPMNTEAFF. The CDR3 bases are TGTGCCAGCAGCTTCCCTAGGACACCGATGAACACTGAAGCTTTCTTT.

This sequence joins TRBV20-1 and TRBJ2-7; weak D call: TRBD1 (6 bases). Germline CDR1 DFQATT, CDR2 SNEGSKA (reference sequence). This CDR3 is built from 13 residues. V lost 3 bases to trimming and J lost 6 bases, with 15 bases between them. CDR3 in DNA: TGCAGTGCTAGTAGGGGACACCCGGGCGAGCAGTACTTC. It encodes CSASRGHPGEQYF.

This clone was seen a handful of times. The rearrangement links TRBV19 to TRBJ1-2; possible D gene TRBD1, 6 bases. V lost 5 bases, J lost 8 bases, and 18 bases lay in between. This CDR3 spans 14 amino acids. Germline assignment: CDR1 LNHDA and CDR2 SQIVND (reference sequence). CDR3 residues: CASSSAGAAWGYTF. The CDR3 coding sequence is TGTGCCAGTAGTTCGGCGGGGGCGGCTTGGGGCTACACCTTC.

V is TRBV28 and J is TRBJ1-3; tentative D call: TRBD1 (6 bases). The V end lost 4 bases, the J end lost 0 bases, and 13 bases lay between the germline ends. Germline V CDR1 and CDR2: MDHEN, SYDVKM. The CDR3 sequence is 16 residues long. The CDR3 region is CASSSPSTGSGNTIYF. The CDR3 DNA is TGTGCCAGCAGTTCTCCGTCGACAGGCTCTGGAAACACCATATATTTT.

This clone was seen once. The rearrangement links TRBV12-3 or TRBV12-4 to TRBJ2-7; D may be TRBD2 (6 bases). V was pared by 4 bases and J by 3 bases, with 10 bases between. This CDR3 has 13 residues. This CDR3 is CASSSGGYYEQYF. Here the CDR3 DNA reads TGTGCCAGCAGTTCCGGGGGATACTACGAGCAGTACTTC.

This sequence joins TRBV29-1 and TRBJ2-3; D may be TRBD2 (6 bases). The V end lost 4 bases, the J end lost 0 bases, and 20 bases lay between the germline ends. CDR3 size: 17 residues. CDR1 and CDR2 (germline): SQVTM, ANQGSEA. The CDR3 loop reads CSVVGRGLTASTDTQYF. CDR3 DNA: TGCAGCGTTGTGGGTAGGGGACTGACTGCTAGCACAGATACGCAGTATTTT.

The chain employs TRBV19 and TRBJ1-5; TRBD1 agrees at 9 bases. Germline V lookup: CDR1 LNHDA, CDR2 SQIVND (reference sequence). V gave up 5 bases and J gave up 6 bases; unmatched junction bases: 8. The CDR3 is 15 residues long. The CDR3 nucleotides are TGTGCCAGTAGTTCCGGGACAGGGAGGGGTCAGCCCCAGCATTTT. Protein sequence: CASSSGTGRGQPQHF. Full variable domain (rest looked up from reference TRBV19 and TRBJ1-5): DGGITQSPKYLFRKEGQNVTLSCEQNLNHDAMYWYRQDPGQGLRLIYYSQIVNDFQKGDIAEGYSVSREKKESFPLTVTSAQKNPTAFYLCASSSGTGRGQPQHFGDGTRLSIL.